What follows is one T cell receptor beta chain and its context. The antigen remains undetermined. Positively selected for CCR7, the CD45RO-negative cells used as naive CD8 cells excluded terminally differentiated effector memory CD45RA+ cells. The data originate from a study of shared clonotypes between healthy human individuals. TCRdb keeps only in-frame clones here, not all; method: immunoSEQ multiplex PCR. This sample has about 2.1 million clones, with 85% to 95% found just once. Whole-study findings and limits: Naive subsets generally had larger estimated richness than memory subsets. Enrolling few donors narrowed the genetic and exposure-history diversity that was represented. Large sequencing depth failed to make sorted-subset sequencing complete, rarefaction showed.

The receptor was derived from a man aged 18 to 29 in good health. Some clones in this sample may be carry-over from other donors' samples. Sequencing input: naive CD8+ T cells from PBMCs.

The CDR3 region is CAISESLSGNTIYF. CDR3 coding DNA: TGTGCCATCAGTGAGTCCTTATCAGGAAACACCATATATTTT. This sequence joins TRBV10-3 and TRBJ1-3, with D unresolved. The CDR3 extends over 14 amino acids. Trimming removed 0 bases at V and 4 bases at J, with 7 bases between. The V gene's germline CDR1 is ENHRY and CDR2 SYGVKD.